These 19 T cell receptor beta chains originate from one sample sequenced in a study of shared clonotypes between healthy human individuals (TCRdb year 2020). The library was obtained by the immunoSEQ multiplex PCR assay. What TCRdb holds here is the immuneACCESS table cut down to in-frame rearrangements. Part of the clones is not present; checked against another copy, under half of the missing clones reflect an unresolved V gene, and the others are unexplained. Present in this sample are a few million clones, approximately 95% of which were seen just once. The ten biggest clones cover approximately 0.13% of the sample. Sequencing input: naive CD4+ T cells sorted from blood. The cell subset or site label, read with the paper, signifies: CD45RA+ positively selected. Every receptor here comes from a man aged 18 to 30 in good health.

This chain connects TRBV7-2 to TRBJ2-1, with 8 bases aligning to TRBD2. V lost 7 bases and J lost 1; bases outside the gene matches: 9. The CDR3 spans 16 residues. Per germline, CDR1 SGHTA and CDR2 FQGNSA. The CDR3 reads CASTRDAGGSYNEQFF. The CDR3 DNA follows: TGTGCCAGCACCCGTGATGCGGGAGGATCCTACAATGAGCAGTTCTTC.

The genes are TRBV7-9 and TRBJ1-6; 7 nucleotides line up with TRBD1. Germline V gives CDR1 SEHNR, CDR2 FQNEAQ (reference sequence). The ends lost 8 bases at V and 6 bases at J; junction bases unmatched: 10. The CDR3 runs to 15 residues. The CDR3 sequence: CASSPGGQINSPLHF. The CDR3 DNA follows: TGTGCCAGCTCCCCCGGGGGACAGATTAATTCACCCCTCCACTTT. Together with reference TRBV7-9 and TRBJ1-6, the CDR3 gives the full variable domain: DTGVSQNPRHKITKRGQNVTFRCDPISEHNRLYWYRQTLGQGPEFLTYFQNEAQLEKSRLLSDRFSAERPKGSFSTLEIQRTEQGDSAMYLCASSPGGQINSPLHFGNGTRLTVT.

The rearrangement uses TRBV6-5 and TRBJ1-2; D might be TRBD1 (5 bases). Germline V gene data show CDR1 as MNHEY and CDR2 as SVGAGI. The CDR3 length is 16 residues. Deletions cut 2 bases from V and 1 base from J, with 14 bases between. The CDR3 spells CASSYAGTGNNYGYTF. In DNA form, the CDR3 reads TGTGCCAGCAGTTACGCCGGGACGGGGAATAACTATGGCTACACCTTC.

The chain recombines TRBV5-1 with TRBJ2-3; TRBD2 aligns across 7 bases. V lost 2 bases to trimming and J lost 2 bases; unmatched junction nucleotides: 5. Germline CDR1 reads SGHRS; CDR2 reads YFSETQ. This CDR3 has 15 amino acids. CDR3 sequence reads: CASSLSGTNTDTQYF. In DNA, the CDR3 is TGCGCCAGCAGCTTAAGCGGGACTAACACAGATACGCAGTATTTT.

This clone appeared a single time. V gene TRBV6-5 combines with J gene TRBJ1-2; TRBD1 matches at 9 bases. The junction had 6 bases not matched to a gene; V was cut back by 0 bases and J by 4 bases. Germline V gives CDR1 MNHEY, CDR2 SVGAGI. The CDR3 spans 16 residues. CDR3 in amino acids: CASSYSGTGNPYGYTF. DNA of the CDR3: TGTGCCAGCAGTTACTCCGGGACAGGGAACCCCTATGGCTACACCTTC.

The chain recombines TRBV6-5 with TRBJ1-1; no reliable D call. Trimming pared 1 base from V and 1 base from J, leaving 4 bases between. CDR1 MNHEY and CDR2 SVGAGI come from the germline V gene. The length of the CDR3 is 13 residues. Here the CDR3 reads CASSYFENTEAFF. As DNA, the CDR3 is TGTGCCAGCAGTTACTTTGAGAACACTGAAGCTTTCTTT.

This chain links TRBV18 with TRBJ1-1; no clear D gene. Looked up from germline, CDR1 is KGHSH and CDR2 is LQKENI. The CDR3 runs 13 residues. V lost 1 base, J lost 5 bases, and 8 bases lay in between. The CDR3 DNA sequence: TGTGCCAGCTCACCACTGCAGGAAACTGAAGCTTTCTTT. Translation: CASSPLQETEAFF.

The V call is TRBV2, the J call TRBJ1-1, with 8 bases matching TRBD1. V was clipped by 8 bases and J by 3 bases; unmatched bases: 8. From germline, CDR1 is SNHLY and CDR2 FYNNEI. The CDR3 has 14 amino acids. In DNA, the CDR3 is TGTGCCAGCTTAAAGGACAGGGTATACACTGAAGCTTTCTTT. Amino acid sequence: CASLKDRVYTEAFF.

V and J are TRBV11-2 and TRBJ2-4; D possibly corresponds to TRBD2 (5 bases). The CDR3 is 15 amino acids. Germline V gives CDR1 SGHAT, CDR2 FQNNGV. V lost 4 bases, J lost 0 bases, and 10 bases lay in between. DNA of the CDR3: TGTGCCAGCAGCTCCCCTGGACTAGCCAAAAACATTCAGTACTTC. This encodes CASSSPGLAKNIQYF.

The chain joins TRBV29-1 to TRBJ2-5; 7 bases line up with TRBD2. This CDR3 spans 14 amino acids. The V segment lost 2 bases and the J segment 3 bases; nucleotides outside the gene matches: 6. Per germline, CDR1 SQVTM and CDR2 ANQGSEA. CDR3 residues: CSVETLATKETQYF. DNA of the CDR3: TGCAGCGTTGAAACACTAGCGACAAAAGAGACCCAGTACTTC.

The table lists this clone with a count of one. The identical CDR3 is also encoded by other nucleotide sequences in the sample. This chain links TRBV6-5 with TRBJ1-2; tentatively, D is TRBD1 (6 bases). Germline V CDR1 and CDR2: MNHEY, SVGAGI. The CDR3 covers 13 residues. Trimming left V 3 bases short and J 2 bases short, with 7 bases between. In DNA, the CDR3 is TGTGCCAGCAGTTATCAGGGGAACTATGGCTACACCTTC. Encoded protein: CASSYQGNYGYTF.

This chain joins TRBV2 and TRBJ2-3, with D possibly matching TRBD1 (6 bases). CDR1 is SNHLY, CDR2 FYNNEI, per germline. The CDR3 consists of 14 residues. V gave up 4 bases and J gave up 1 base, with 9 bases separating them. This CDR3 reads CASSGAGGTDTQYF. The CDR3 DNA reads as TGTGCCAGCAGTGGGGCAGGGGGCACAGATACGCAGTATTTT.

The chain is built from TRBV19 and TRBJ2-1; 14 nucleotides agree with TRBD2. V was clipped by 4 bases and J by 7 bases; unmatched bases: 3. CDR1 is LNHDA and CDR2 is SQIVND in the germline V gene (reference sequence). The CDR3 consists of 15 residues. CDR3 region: CASSTGLAGENEQFF. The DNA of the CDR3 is TGTGCCAGTAGTACGGGACTAGCGGGAGAGAATGAGCAGTTCTTC.

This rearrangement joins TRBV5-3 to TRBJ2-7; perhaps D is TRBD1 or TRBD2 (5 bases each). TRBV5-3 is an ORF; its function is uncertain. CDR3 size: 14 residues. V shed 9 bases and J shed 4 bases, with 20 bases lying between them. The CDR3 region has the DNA TGTGCCACTTCCGAGAGGGGTTCTCTGTACGAGCAGTACTTC. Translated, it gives CATSERGSLYEQYF.

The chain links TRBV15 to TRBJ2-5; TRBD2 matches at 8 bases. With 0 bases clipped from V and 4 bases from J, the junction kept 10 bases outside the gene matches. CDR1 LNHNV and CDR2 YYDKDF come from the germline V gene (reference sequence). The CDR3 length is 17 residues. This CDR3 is CATSRDGVAGKLETQYF. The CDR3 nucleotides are TGTGCCACCAGCAGAGATGGAGTAGCGGGGAAGCTAGAGACCCAGTACTTC.

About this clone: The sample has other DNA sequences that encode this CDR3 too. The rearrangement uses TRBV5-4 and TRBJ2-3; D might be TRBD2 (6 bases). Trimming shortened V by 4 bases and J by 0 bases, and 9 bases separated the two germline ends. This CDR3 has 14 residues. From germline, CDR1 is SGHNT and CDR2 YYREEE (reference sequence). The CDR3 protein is CASSPGLSTDTQYF. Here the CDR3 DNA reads TGTGCCAGCAGCCCGGGACTTAGCACAGATACGCAGTATTTT.

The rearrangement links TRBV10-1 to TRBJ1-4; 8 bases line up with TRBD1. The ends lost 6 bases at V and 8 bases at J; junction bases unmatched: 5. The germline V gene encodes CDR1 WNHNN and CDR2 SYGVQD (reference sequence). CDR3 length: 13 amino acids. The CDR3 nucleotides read TGCGCCAGCAGGCAGGGGGCCGGGGAAAAACTGTTTTTT. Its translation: CASRQGAGEKLFF.

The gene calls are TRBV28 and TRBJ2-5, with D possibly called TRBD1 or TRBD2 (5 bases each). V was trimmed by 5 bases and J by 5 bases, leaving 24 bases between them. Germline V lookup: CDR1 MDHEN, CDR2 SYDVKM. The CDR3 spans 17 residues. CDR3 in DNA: TGTGCCAGCAGTCACCGGGACCTACGACGTCGGTTTGAGACCCAGTACTTC. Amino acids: CASSHRDLRRRFETQYF.

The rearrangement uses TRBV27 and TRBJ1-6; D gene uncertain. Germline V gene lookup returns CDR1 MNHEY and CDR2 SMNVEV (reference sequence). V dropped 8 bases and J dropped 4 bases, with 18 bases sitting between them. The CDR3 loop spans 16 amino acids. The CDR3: CASRTWVGEYNSPLHF. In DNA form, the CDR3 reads TGTGCCAGCCGGACGTGGGTAGGAGAGTATAATTCACCCCTCCACTTT.